The text below deals with one T cell receptor (beta chain). The antigen remains undetermined. The data stem from a study of identical twins' blood T cells. Study-wide background: Roughly 50 million reads covered about six alpha-chain and about six beta-chain libraries.

Whole-study findings and limits: Environmental influences on twin similarity could not be excluded.

The V and J ends lost 1 base and 10 bases, in that order; junction bases with no gene match: 7. Germline CDR1 reads SQVTM; CDR2 reads ANQGSEA. The CDR3 is 14 amino acids. TCRdb re-called the 5' RACE reads with MiXCR, one entry per CDR3 protein. The top ten hold more than 5.5% of the sample, which has roughly 340,000 distinct CDR3 sequences, over 25% seen once. This chain joins TRBV29-1 and TRBJ2-1; TRBD1 matches 10 bases. This TCR was recovered from a woman aged 18 to 55 in good health. The source material was PBMCs. CDR3 bases: TGCAGCGTTGAAGGGGGACAGGGGCTGTGGGAGCAGTTCTTC. Its translation is CSVEGGQGLWEQFF.